This T cell receptor (beta chain) was observed in a study of PD-1 blockade in classical Hodgkin lymphoma. Whole-study results and caveats: Relapsed/refractory patients reportedly had the lowest baseline TCR diversity, below newly diagnosed patients, who were below healthy donors.

TCRdb keeps only in-frame clones here, not all; method: immunoSEQ multiplex PCR. The data show 110,000 or so clones, 80% to 90% seen once. The germline CDR1 and CDR2 sequences are MNHNY and SVGAGI (reference sequence). Deletions cut 4 bases from V and 8 bases from J, with 15 bases between. The CDR3 is 14 amino acids. To note about this clone: As yet, its antigen is unknown.

Patients all relapsed after autologous stem cell transplantation, and there was variation in brentuximab vedotin exposure. The TCR sequence derives from a human donor with classical Hodgkin lymphoma. The material sequenced was peripheral blood mononuclear cells (PBMCs), taken before the second cycle of nivolumab. J is TRBJ1-5 and V is TRBV6-6; D gene ambiguous. This chain's CDR3 is CASSSGAPTEPQHF. The DNA of the CDR3 is TGTGCCAGCAGTTCCGGAGCCCCAACGGAGCCCCAGCATTTT.